These 24 T cell receptor beta chains originate from one sample sequenced in a study of T-cell memory formation after mild COVID-19 (dated by TCRdb to the early 2020s). Receptors were amplified or captured by 5' RACE. Instrument used: Illumina NovaSeq 6000. Using fastp trimming at Q25 and MiXCR clonotype assembly, TCRdb reanalyzed the public sequencing data and kept in-frame beta chains. Each entry is one CDR3 protein sequence, shown with its most common DNA and genes. The sample table shows a few hundred thousand distinct CDR3 sequences, and roughly 17% are seen once. About 23% of the sample rests with the top ten. Sequencing was performed on PBMCs or a T cell subset sorted from them (not recorded which). The receptors come from a man aged 18 to 30 who had mild COVID-19 (a few samples of this study predate the infection). The sample titles of this study are shuffled in the database, so cell type and time point are left out; the donor was told from shared clones.

This clonotype has just a few counts. V is TRBV6-2 or TRBV6-3 and J is TRBJ2-5; 7 bases are a match to TRBD2. The junction had 12 bases not matched to a gene; V was cut back by 10 bases and J by 10 bases. CDR3 size: 12 residues. Per the germline V gene, CDR1 is MNHEY and CDR2 is SVGEGT. CDR3: CATSKRGTIQYF. The CDR3 bases are TGTGCCACCTCCAAGCGGGGAACAATCCAGTACTTC.

Many counts were recorded for this clonotype. The CDR3 loop reads CASSPSSGVYNEQFF. The CDR3 DNA sequence: TGCGCCAGCAGCCCCTCCAGCGGGGTCTACAATGAGCAGTTCTTC. V and J are TRBV5-1 and TRBJ2-1, with 7 bases lining up with TRBD2. There are 15 residues in the CDR3. V lost 4 bases to trimming and J lost 3 bases; unmatched junction nucleotides: 7. CDR1 and CDR2 from the germline V gene are SGHRS and YFSETQ.

This rearrangement joins TRBV7-9 to TRBJ1-2; no definite D call. Trimming removed 4 bases from V and 3 bases from J, with 9 bases in between. Germline CDR1 and CDR2: SEHNR and FQNEAQ (reference sequence). The CDR3 is made up of 13 amino acids. The CDR3 DNA follows: TGTGCCAGCAGCTACGGGCAGCACTATGGCTACACCTTC. This encodes CASSYGQHYGYTF.

The rearrangement links TRBV6-5 to TRBJ2-3; 8 nucleotides agree with TRBD2. The CDR3 loop spans 14 amino acids. Germline V lookup: CDR1 MNHEY, CDR2 SVGAGI. J was trimmed by 6 bases and V by 4 bases; bases with no gene match: 6. The CDR3 DNA is TGTGCCAGCAGTTCCGGACTAGCTCGGGATACGCAGTATTTT. Its protein is CASSSGLARDTQYF.

The chain is built from TRBV20-1 and TRBJ2-7, with no clear D. The CDR3 length is 14 residues. Trimming removed 0 bases at V and 0 bases at J, with 9 bases between. Germline V gene sequence: CDR1 DFQATT, CDR2 SNEGSKA (reference sequence). CDR3 amino acids: CSARDRISSYEQYV. The CDR3 region has the DNA TGCAGTGCTAGAGATCGGATTAGCTCCTACGAGCAGTACGTC.

This clonotype was observed a few times. The genes are TRBV4-3 and TRBJ2-2; D is perhaps TRBD1 or TRBD2 (6 bases each). Trimming removed 0 bases at V and 6 bases at J, with 17 bases between. Germline loops: CDR1 LGHNA, CDR2 YSLEER. This CDR3 region has 17 residues. This CDR3 reads CASSQDRGGRRAGELFF. DNA for the CDR3: TGCGCCAGCAGCCAAGATCGTGGGGGGCGTAGGGCCGGGGAGCTGTTTTTT.

This clonotype was seen at least ten times. V is TRBV5-1 and J is TRBJ1-5; D uncertain. V lost 2 bases and J 0 bases, leaving 3 bases between the germline ends. The CDR3 runs 13 residues. Germline V gene sequence: CDR1 SGHRS, CDR2 YFSETQ. The CDR3: CASSFDSNQPQHF. The DNA of the CDR3 is TGCGCCAGCAGCTTTGATAGCAATCAGCCCCAGCATTTT.

This clonotype has at least ten counts. This chain links TRBV24-1 with TRBJ2-3, with 10 bases aligning to TRBD2. The germline V gene has CDR1 KGHDR and CDR2 SFDVKD. The CDR3 covers 21 residues. Trimming cost V 0 bases and J 5 bases; bases outside gene matches: 19. The CDR3: CATSDLRDPRSLAGAQDTQYF. The CDR3 region has the DNA TGTGCCACCAGTGATTTGCGCGACCCTCGAAGCCTAGCGGGGGCACAAGATACGCAGTATTTT.

This clonotype turned up a few times. The chain links TRBV28 to TRBJ1-2, with 8 bases aligning to TRBD1. The J segment lost 5 bases and the V segment lost 6 bases, leaving 2 bases of the junction unmatched. Germline values: CDR1 MDHEN, CDR2 SYDVKM. This CDR3 spans 12 amino acids. CDR3 in amino acids: CASRTGVYGYTF. In nucleotides, the CDR3 is TGTGCCAGCAGGACAGGGGTGTATGGCTACACCTTC.

This clonotype was found a few times. This chain joins TRBV3-1 and TRBJ1-2, with a tentative D call TRBD1 (5 bases). Trimming cost V 1 base and J 14 bases, with 17 bases left between them. Germline lookup yields CDR1 LGHDT and CDR2 YNNKEL (reference sequence). This CDR3 has 13 residues. CDR3 DNA sequence: TGTGCCAGCAGCCAAGGGGGCGGGAGGGTATCGACCTTC. Its protein product is CASSQGGGRVSTF.

This clonotype has only a few counts. This chain connects TRBV20-1 to TRBJ1-1; D might be TRBD1 (5 bases). Per the germline V gene, CDR1 is DFQATT and CDR2 is SNEGSKA (reference sequence). V lost 5 bases and J lost 3, with 10 bases in between. CDR3 length: 12 amino acids. Here the CDR3 DNA reads TGCAGTGCTCCCGGAGGGGACACTGAAGCTTTCTTT. This encodes CSAPGGDTEAFF.

There are a few counts of this clonotype. This chain links TRBV12-3 or TRBV12-4 with TRBJ2-1; TRBD1 is a possible D gene (6 bases). With 6 bases removed from V and 12 bases from J, the gap between germline ends came to 15 bases. CDR3 length: 12 amino acids. This CDR3 reads CASRDHGGGQFF. The DNA for the CDR3 is TGTGCCAGCAGGGACCATGGGGGCGGGCAGTTCTTC.

V gene TRBV12-3 or TRBV12-4 combines with J gene TRBJ1-1; 9 bases are shared with TRBD1. V trimming: 6 bases; J trimming: 3 bases; junction bases outside the gene matches: 11. The CDR3 is 16 amino acids. In DNA, the CDR3 is TGTGCCAGCAGCCCCTTGGACAGGGGTACCGACACTGAAGCTTTCTTT. This codes for CASSPLDRGTDTEAFF.

This clonotype was picked up a small number of times. The gene calls are TRBV7-2 and TRBJ2-3; TRBD2 aligns across 7 bases. V trimming: 4 bases; J trimming: 6 bases; junction bases outside the gene matches: 13. Germline V CDR1 and CDR2: SGHTA, FQGNSA. This CDR3 region has 16 residues. The CDR3 DNA reads TGTGCCAGCAGCTACGGAGGACTAGGCCCACGGGATACGCAGTATTTT. Residues: CASSYGGLGPRDTQYF.

This clonotype showed up just a few times. This sequence joins TRBV9 and TRBJ1-6; 8 bases are shared with TRBD1. In germline, CDR1 is SGDLS, CDR2 YYNGEE. The CDR3 spans 15 residues. V lost 3 bases to trimming and J lost 7 bases; unmatched junction nucleotides: 6. In DNA form, the CDR3 reads TGTGCCAGCAGCGCAGGACAGGGCGGGAATTCACCCCTCCACTTT. Translating it yields CASSAGQGGNSPLHF.

The sample holds many counts of this clonotype. The chain carries TRBV10-3 and TRBJ2-1, with 12 nucleotides matching TRBD2. V lost 4 bases to trimming and J lost 8 bases; unmatched junction nucleotides: 6. CDR1 is ENHRY, CDR2 SYGVKD, per germline. This CDR3 comprises 15 residues. The CDR3 nucleotides are TGTGCCATCAGTGGATCTAGCGGGGGGGCGCATGAGCAGTTCTTC. Residues: CAISGSSGGAHEQFF.

In its sample, this clonotype was seen a few times. V usage is TRBV28 and J usage is TRBJ2-5, with D unclear. Trimming left V 5 bases short and J 7 bases short, with 17 bases between. CDR1 is MDHEN and CDR2 is SYDVKM in the germline V gene. The CDR3 totals 14 residues. The CDR3: CASSGRVVQATQYF. The CDR3 coding sequence is TGTGCCAGCAGTGGACGTGTCGTCCAGGCGACCCAGTACTTC.

The table lists this clonotype with a few counts. This chain links TRBV12-3 or TRBV12-4 with TRBJ2-5, with D tentatively TRBD1 (5 bases). CDR3 size: 15 residues. The germline V and J ends were trimmed by 3 bases and 9 bases, with 20 bases remaining between them. The CDR3 is CASSLVRQNLRAQYF. For the CDR3, the DNA is TGTGCCAGCAGTTTGGTTAGGCAGAACCTCAGGGCCCAGTACTTC.

This clonotype was counted a few times. The V gene is TRBV7-9, the J gene TRBJ1-1; 11 nucleotides align to TRBD1. CDR3 length: 14 residues. Looked up from germline, CDR1 is SEHNR and CDR2 is FQNEAQ (reference sequence). J lost 6 bases, V lost 5 bases, and 5 bases had no gene match. Written as DNA, the CDR3 is TGTGCCAGCAGCATGGACAGGGGGCTCTCTGAAGCTTTCTTT. It yields the protein CASSMDRGLSEAFF.

This chain uses TRBV7-8 with TRBJ2-5; TRBD2 might be the D (5 bases). V gave up 1 base and J gave up 7 bases, with 22 bases separating them. The CDR3 length is 17 residues. Germline values: CDR1 SGHVS, CDR2 FQNEAQ. CDR3 DNA: TGTGCCAGCAGCTTAGGGTACGACAATAGCGCCGGAGGGACCCAGTACTTC. Residues: CASSLGYDNSAGGTQYF.

A few counts support this clonotype. This chain joins TRBV7-2 and TRBJ2-6, with D unclear. Germline CDR1 is SGHTA and CDR2 is FQGNSA. CDR3 length: 16 amino acids. Between the trimmed V and J ends, which lost 5 bases and 4 bases, there was a span of 15 bases. The CDR3 region is CASSPWTAQGANVLTF. CDR3 bases: TGTGCCAGCAGCCCCTGGACCGCTCAGGGGGCCAACGTCCTGACTTTC.

This chain uses TRBV3-1 with TRBJ1-2; possible D gene TRBD1, 5 bases. Germline CDR1 and CDR2: LGHDT and YNNKEL (reference sequence). V lost 6 bases and J 4 bases, leaving 12 bases between the germline ends. The length of the CDR3 is 13 residues. The CDR3 sequence is CASRTAFCYGYTF. For the CDR3, the DNA is TGTGCCAGCAGGACAGCATTTTGCTATGGCTACACCTTC.

This clonotype came up a few times. This chain links TRBV4-1 with TRBJ1-4; 8 positions match TRBD1. The germline V gene has CDR1 MGHRA and CDR2 YSYEKL. Trimming cost V 4 bases and J 4 bases; bases outside gene matches: 14. The CDR3 spans 18 residues. The CDR3 DNA reads TGCGCCAGCAGCCGCGAAGACAGGGGCTCTTCCTTTAATGAAAAACTGTTTTTT. It is translated as CASSREDRGSSFNEKLFF.

This clonotype was picked up a small number of times. The chain employs TRBV2 and TRBJ2-2, with no clear D. CDR3 length: 12 residues. Per germline, CDR1 SNHLY and CDR2 FYNNEI. The germline V and J ends were trimmed by 6 bases and 7 bases, with 9 bases remaining between them. CDR3 protein: CASRKWGGELFF. The CDR3 region has the DNA TGTGCCAGCAGGAAGTGGGGCGGGGAGCTGTTTTTT.